This is a list of T cell receptor beta chains from one sample in a study of blood T cell repertoires in COVID-19. Sequenced by immunoSEQ multiplex PCR; TCRdb stores in-frame clones only, minus some. This table has some 300,000 clones, around nine tenths appearing once. The sample comprised peripheral blood. The receptors derive from a man between 65 and 85 years old with acute or convalescent COVID-19. Each CDR3 is given with its conserved first and last residue. A D gene is named only where the DNA matches it firmly. Not every row has a clone size; where given, it reads once, few, many or a size class.

j_call d_call clone_size v_call cdr3_nt cdr3_aa
TRBJ1-2 TRBD1 - TRBV5-5 TGTGCCAGCAGCTTCACAGGGGACTATGGCTACACCTTC CASSFTGDYGYTF
TRBJ2-1 TRBD1 - TRBV15 TGTGCCACAGGACGAGGGGGCGATGAGCAGTTCTTC CATGRGGDEQFF
TRBJ1-4 TRBD1 - TRBV6-1 TGTGCCAGCAGCGAAACCTGGACAGGTCTGGCTAATGAAAAACTGTTTTTT CASSETWTGLANEKLFF
TRBJ1-3 TRBD1 - TRBV9 TGTGCCAGCAGCCATCCGGGACAGGGAAACACCATATATTTT CASSHPGQGNTIYF
TRBJ2-5 TRBD2 - TRBV5-1 TGCGCCAGCAGCATTAGCGGGGACCAAGAGACCCAGTACTTC CASSISGDQETQYF
TRBJ1-1 - - TRBV7-3 TGTGCCAGCAGACCTGACAGGTCCACTGAAGCTTTCTTT CASRPDRSTEAFF
TRBJ2-1 - - TRBV30 TGTGCCTGGGAGCAAATGGCTCTGACAGGCGAGCAGTTCTTC CAWEQMALTGEQFF
TRBJ2-3 - - TRBV9 TGTGCCAGCAGCGTTCAAACAGAGGGAGATACGCAGTATTTT CASSVQTEGDTQYF
TRBJ2-1 - - TRBV19 TGTGCCAGTAGAAGCCTCTATTCGCTCGGCGGGGTCCTGGGAAATGAGCAGTTCTTC CASRSLYSLGGVLGNEQFF
TRBJ1-1 - once TRBV2 TGTGCCAGCAGTGTCCAGGGTAACACTGAAGCTTTCTTT CASSVQGNTEAFF
TRBJ2-7 - - TRBV5-4 TGTGCCAGCAGCTTGGACAGGGACTCCTACGAGCAGTACTTC CASSLDRDSYEQYF
TRBJ2-5 - - TRBV7-9 TGTGCCAGCAGCTTAGACAGGTCCCAGTACTTC CASSLDRSQYF
TRBJ1-1 - - TRBV7-9 TGTGCCAGCCTTCCCGACGCCAGCCCGGGAGGTGAAGCTTTCTTT CASLPDASPGGEAFF
TRBJ1-1 - - TRBV9 TGTGCCAGCAGCGTAGATGTTATGAACACTGAAGCTTTCTTT CASSVDVMNTEAFF
TRBJ2-1 - - TRBV6-6 TGTGCCAGCAGTTATGGGAGACTAGAGTACAATGAGCAGTTCTTC CASSYGRLEYNEQFF
TRBJ2-7 - - TRBV24-1 TGTGCCACCAGTGACGGGAGCACCTACGAGCAGTACTTC CATSDGSTYEQYF
TRBJ1-4 - - TRBV27 TGTGCCAGCAGTACCCGCGGGAAGAATGAAAAACTGTTTTTT CASSTRGKNEKLFF
TRBJ1-3 - - TRBV2 TGTGCCAGCAATAGGGGGGGCTCTGGAAACACCATATATTTT CASNRGGSGNTIYF
TRBJ2-4 - - TRBV5-4 TGTGCCAGCAGCTTGGAGCTAGTTGGGAGCCAGTACTTC CASSLELVGSQYF
TRBJ2-1 - - TRBV19 TGTGCCAGTACCCCTCTCCCGGGATTCAACTACAATGAGCAGTTCTTC CASTPLPGFNYNEQFF
TRBJ2-7 - many TRBV7-9 TGTGCCAGCAGCTTATATTCTGGACAACTCCACGAGCAGTACTTC CASSLYSGQLHEQYF
TRBJ2-1 - - TRBV9 TGTGCCAGCAGCGTAGTAGGTGGCGGAGCCTACAATGAGCAGTTCTTC CASSVVGGGAYNEQFF
TRBJ2-5 - once TRBV5-5 TGTGCCAGCAGCTTGAAGCGCCAAGAGACCCAGTACTTC CASSLKRQETQYF
TRBJ2-3 TRBD2 - TRBV7-8 TGTGCCAGCAGCCTTAGCGGGAGGGTGGAGTATACGCAGTATTTT CASSLSGRVEYTQYF
TRBJ2-7 TRBD2 - TRBV2 TGTGCCAGCAGTGGACGGGGCGGGGGGGCCTCCGAGCAGTACTTC CASSGRGGGASEQYF
TRBJ2-3 TRBD1 - TRBV7-7 TGTGCCAGCAGCCTGAGGACAGGTCACACAGATACGCAGTATTTT CASSLRTGHTDTQYF
TRBJ1-4 - - TRBV5-1 TGCGCCAGCAGCCTCCCAGGGGCAACTAATGAAAAACTGTTTTTT CASSLPGATNEKLFF
TRBJ2-7 TRBD1 - TRBV6-2/TRBV6-3 TGTGCCAGCAGTGGCAGGGGGTATAGCTCCTACGAGCAGTACTTC CASSGRGYSSYEQYF
TRBJ2-7 - - TRBV5-6 TGTGCCAGCAGCCCACTGGGACAACTCTCCTACGAGCAGTACTTC CASSPLGQLSYEQYF
TRBJ2-5 - - TRBV6-2/TRBV6-3 TGTGCCAGCAGTTACAGGCGACTTGGAGGCGGTGTGGAGACCCAGTACTTC CASSYRRLGGGVETQYF
TRBJ1-2 - - TRBV5-1 TGCGCCAGCAGCACGCGTCCGAGGGAGGATGAGTATGGCTACACCTTC CASSTRPREDEYGYTF
TRBJ1-5 - - TRBV12-3/TRBV12-4 TGTGCCAGCAGTAGGGGGGGCGACCAGCCCCAGCATTTT CASSRGGDQPQHF
TRBJ1-5 - - TRBV11-3 TGTGCCAGCAGCTTAAAAGGCCCCGAAACGGGTAGCAATCAGCCCCAGCATTTT CASSLKGPETGSNQPQHF
TRBJ1-2 - - TRBV25-1 TGTGCCAGCACCCCTCGGGGAGGACGGGCCGATGGCTACACCTTC CASTPRGGRADGYTF
TRBJ1-1 TRBD1 - TRBV3-1/TRBV3-2 TGTGCCAGCAGTCACAGGGGATCGGACACTGAAGCTTTCTTT CASSHRGSDTEAFF
TRBJ2-5 TRBD2 - TRBV6-2/TRBV6-3 TGTGCCAGCAGTTCGGGACTAGCGGGAGGGCCTAGTGGTGAGACCCAGTACTTC CASSSGLAGGPSGETQYF
TRBJ2-1 TRBD1 - TRBV7-2 TGTGCCAGCAGCTTAGCTCAGGGGGCGTCGCGGTTCTTC CASSLAQGASRFF
TRBJ1-4 - once TRBV14 TGTGCCAGCAGCCAGGGGCTTGGGGAAAAACTGTTTTTT CASSQGLGEKLFF
TRBJ2-1 TRBD1 - TRBV5-6 TGTGCCAGCAGCTTGCAGGGGGCTTACAATGAGCAGTTCTTC CASSLQGAYNEQFF
TRBJ2-1 TRBD2 - TRBV28 TGTGCCAGCAGTTTGGGGGCTAGCGGGAGAGATGAGCAGTTCTTC CASSLGASGRDEQFF
TRBJ2-1 TRBD2 - TRBV9 TGTGCCAGCAGCGTAGGAGGACTAGCAAATGAGCAGTTCTTC CASSVGGLANEQFF
TRBJ2-5 - - TRBV11-2 TGTGCCAGCAGCTTAAGGGGTTACGAGACCCAGTACTTC CASSLRGYETQYF
TRBJ1-5 - - TRBV5-6 TGTGCCAGCAGCTTGCACAGGGACCCTTTCAATCAGCCCCAGCATTTT CASSLHRDPFNQPQHF
TRBJ1-5 - - TRBV6-2/TRBV6-3 TGTGCCAGCAGTTGGACAGCCCTTAGCAATCAGCCCCAGCATTTT CASSWTALSNQPQHF
TRBJ1-2 - - TRBV25-1 TGTGCCAGCAGACCAGGGGACGGGGACTATGGCTACACCTTC CASRPGDGDYGYTF